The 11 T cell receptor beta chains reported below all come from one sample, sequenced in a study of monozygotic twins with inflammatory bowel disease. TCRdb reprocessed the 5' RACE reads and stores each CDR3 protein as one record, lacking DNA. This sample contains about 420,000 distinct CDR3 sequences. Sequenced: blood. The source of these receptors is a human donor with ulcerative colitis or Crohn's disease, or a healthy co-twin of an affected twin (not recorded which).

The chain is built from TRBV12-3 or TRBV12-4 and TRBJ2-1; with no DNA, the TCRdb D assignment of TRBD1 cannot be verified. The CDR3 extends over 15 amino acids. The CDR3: CASSHPEGGYNEQFF.

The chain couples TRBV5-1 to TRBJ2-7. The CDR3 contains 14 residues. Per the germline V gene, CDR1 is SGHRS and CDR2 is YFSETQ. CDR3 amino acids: CASSLSLSTYEQYF.

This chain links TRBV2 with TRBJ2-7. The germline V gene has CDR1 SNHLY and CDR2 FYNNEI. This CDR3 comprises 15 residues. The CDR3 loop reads CASSEALVVTRIRHF.

The chain's CDR3 is CASSSQGNTDTQYF. The chain couples TRBV18 to TRBJ2-3. CDR1 is KGHSH and CDR2 is LQKENI in the germline V gene. This CDR3 has 14 amino acids.

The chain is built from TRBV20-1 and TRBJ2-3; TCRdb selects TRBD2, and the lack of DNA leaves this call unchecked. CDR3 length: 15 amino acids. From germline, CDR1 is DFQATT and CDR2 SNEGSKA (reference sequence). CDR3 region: CSADRTSGSPDTQYF.

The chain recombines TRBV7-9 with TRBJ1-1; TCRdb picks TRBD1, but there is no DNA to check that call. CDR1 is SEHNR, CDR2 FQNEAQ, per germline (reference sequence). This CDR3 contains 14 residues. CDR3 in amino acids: CASSSVPSTGEAFF.

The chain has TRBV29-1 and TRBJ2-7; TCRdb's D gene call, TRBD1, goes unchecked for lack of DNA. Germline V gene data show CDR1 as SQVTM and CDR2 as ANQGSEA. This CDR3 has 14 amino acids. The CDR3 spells CSVDGPGQGAEQYF.

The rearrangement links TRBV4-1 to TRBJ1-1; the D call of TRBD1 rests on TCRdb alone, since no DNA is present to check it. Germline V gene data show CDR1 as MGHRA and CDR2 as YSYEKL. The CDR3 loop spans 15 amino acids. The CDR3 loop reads CASSRPDRRNTEAFF.

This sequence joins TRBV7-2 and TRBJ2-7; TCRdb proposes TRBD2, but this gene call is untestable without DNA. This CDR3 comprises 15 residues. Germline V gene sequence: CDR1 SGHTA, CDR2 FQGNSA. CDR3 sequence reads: CASSYWASPSYEQYF.

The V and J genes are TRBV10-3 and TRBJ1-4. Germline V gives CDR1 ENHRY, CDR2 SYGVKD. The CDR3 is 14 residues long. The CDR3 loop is CAISEAKLEEKLFF.

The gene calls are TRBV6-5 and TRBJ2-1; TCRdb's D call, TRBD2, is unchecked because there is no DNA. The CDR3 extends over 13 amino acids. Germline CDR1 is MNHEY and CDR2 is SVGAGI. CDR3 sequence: CASRRTSINEQFF.